This T cell receptor (beta chain) was captured in a study of HIV-infected patients and healthy controls. This clonotype was counted ten times or more. Trimming removed 4 bases from V and 6 bases from J; junction bases left unmatched: 8. Looked up from germline, CDR1 is SGDLS and CDR2 is YYNGEE. CDR3 length: 15 residues. TCRdb reprocessed the 5' RACE reads via MiXCR and lists one record per CDR3 protein. The table shows fewer than 20,000 distinct CDR3 sequences, with roughly 18% occurring only once. Sequencing input: CD8+ T cells from blood. This TCR came from a human donor in good health. V usage is TRBV9 and J usage is TRBJ2-1, with 9 bases lining up with TRBD1. The CDR3 DNA follows: TGTGCCAGCAGCACCGGACAGGGGATAGCCAATGAGCAGTTCTTC. It yields the protein CASSTGQGIANEQFF.